The text below deals with one T cell receptor (beta chain). The sample is drawn from a study of blood T cell repertoires in COVID-19. Study in general: Samples of COVID-19 (acute and convalescent) were obtained from the United States, Italy and Spain. The cDNA or gDNA used as material had been derived from T cells, B-cell-depleted T cells, or PBMCs.

The germline V gene has CDR1 SGHRS and CDR2 YFSETQ. This CDR3 spans 18 amino acids. After removal of 0 bases from V and 0 bases from J, the junction contained 8 bases not matched to a gene. In the authors' methods: Using reference gene primer amplification, nucleated cell counts were estimated. The table came from immunoSEQ multiplex PCR; TCRdb's copy has only in-frame clones and leaves some out. For V, J and clone size, that table is used; D and trimming come from the DNA. The table records roughly 80,000 clones, roughly nine tenths of them present only once. The chain joins TRBV5-1 to TRBJ2-2; 7 bases line up with TRBD2. The specimen was peripheral blood. This clonotype was sampled from an elderly man in a cohort sampled during active COVID-19. CDR3 in amino acids: CASSLGKSGVSNTGELFF. The CDR3 nucleotides read TGCGCCAGCAGCTTGGGGAAAAGCGGGGTGTCGAACACCGGGGAGCTGTTTTTT.